Presented here are 17 T cell receptor beta chains from one specimen sequenced in a study of human T cells and chemical hapten exposure. Total RNA was isolated from unfractionated whole blood. TCRdb ran MiXCR on the 5' RACE reads and lists one entry per CDR3 protein. The sample has over 95,000 distinct CDR3 sequences, approximately 20% seen once; the top ten hold around 2.7%. All receptors derive from a human donor in good health.

V usage is TRBV7-2 and J usage is TRBJ2-1, with 7 bases fitting TRBD2. J gave up 6 bases and V 0 bases, and 14 bases lay outside the gene matches. The CDR3 consists of 18 residues. Germline lookup yields CDR1 SGHTA and CDR2 FQGNSA. The CDR3 nucleotides read TGTGCCAGCAGCTTAGCCCGGGAAAGGACTAGTTCGATCAATGAGCAGTTCTTC. Translated: CASSLARERTSSINEQFF.

The rearrangement links TRBV5-6 to TRBJ2-5, with 8 bases matching TRBD1. The CDR3 sequence is 17 residues long. Germline lookup yields CDR1 SGHDT and CDR2 YYEEEE. V lost 4 bases, J lost 1 base, and 12 bases stayed unmatched. The CDR3 here is CASSPVPGQGGQETQYF. The CDR3 DNA reads TGTGCCAGCAGCCCCGTCCCAGGACAGGGTGGCCAAGAGACCCAGTACTTC.

This clonotype was counted only a few times. The rearrangement joins TRBV10-3 to TRBJ2-3; the D gene is possibly TRBD1 (5 bases). V dropped 5 bases and J dropped 0 bases, with 9 bases sitting between them. Germline V gene data show CDR1 as ENHRY and CDR2 as SYGVKD. The CDR3 runs to 14 residues. DNA for the CDR3: TGTGCCATCAGTCGGGCAGGGAGCACAGATACGCAGTATTTT. It is translated as CAISRAGSTDTQYF.

The CDR3 sequence: CASSRRGLAGGPSDEQFF. The DNA for the CDR3 is TGTGCCAGCAGCCGACGGGGACTAGCGGGAGGGCCTAGCGATGAGCAGTTCTTC. The chain uses TRBV11-2 and TRBJ2-1; 16 nucleotides agree with TRBD2. The length of the CDR3 is 18 residues. Losses at the gene ends were 5 bases for V and 8 bases for J; bases not matched to a gene: 12. Germline CDR1 SGHAT, CDR2 FQNNGV. The full variable domain, with the rest looked up from reference TRBV11-2 and TRBJ2-1, is EAGVAQSPRYKIIEKRQSVAFWCNPISGHATLYWYQQILGQGPKLLIQFQNNGVVDDSQLPKDRFSAERLKGVDSTLKIQPAKLEDSAVYLCASSRRGLAGGPSDEQFFGPGTRLTVL.

This clonotype was detected only a few times. This chain links TRBV28 with TRBJ2-2, with a tentative D call TRBD2 (6 bases). This CDR3 spans 18 amino acids. Trimming took off 7 bases at V and 2 bases at J, with 23 bases between the two ends. CDR1 MDHEN and CDR2 SYDVKM come from the germline V gene. DNA for the CDR3: TGTGCCAGCACCCTCGGAGGGAGAGGGATCCTTAACACCGGGGAGCTGTTTTTT. The encoded protein is CASTLGGRGILNTGELFF.

J is TRBJ1-4 and V is TRBV13; 10 nucleotides align to TRBD1. J lost 8 bases, V lost 0 bases, and 6 bases had no gene match. The CDR3 is made up of 16 amino acids. Per germline, CDR1 PRHDT and CDR2 FYEKMQ (reference sequence). This chain's CDR3 is CASSLGLDRGREKLFF. CDR3 in DNA: TGTGCCAGCAGCTTAGGCCTCGACAGGGGGCGCGAAAAACTGTTTTTT.

This chain uses TRBV3-1 with TRBJ1-6; no clear D gene. Germline V gene lookup returns CDR1 LGHDT and CDR2 YNNKEL (reference sequence). There are 17 residues in the CDR3. V shed 1 base and J shed 7 bases, with 17 bases lying between them. The CDR3 DNA reads as TGTGCCAGCAGCCAAGGTGACGGGTTGGACTGGAATTCACCCCTCCACTTT. This codes for CASSQGDGLDWNSPLHF.

This clonotype was counted only a few times. The chain carries TRBV24-1 and TRBJ1-1; a weak D match, TRBD1 (6 bases). Germline V gene lookup returns CDR1 KGHDR and CDR2 SFDVKD. V lost 3 bases, J lost 8 bases, and 9 bases lay in between. The CDR3 has 12 residues. CDR3 sequence reads: CATSDPTGEAFF. CDR3 nucleotides: TGTGCCACCAGTGATCCAACAGGGGAAGCTTTCTTT.

The chain recombines TRBV15 with TRBJ1-4, with TRBD1 matching over 7 bases. CDR1 is LNHNV, CDR2 YYDKDF, per germline (reference sequence). This CDR3 spans 15 amino acids. V was clipped by 5 bases and J by 7 bases; unmatched bases: 10. CDR3 residues: CATSVRQGVFEKLFF. In nucleotides, the CDR3 is TGTGCCACCAGCGTCAGACAGGGAGTTTTTGAAAAACTGTTTTTT. Full variable domain (outside the CDR3, taken from reference TRBV15 and TRBJ1-4): DAMVIQNPRYQVTQFGKPVTLSCSQTLNHNVMYWYQQKSSQAPKLLFHYYDKDFNNEADTPDNFQSRRPNTSFCFLDIRSPGLGDTAMYLCATSVRQGVFEKLFFGSGTQLSVL.

This clonotype was seen a handful of times. The chain combines TRBV18 with TRBJ2-1; D unresolved. Germline CDR1 is KGHSH and CDR2 is LQKENI. Trimming shortened V by 3 bases and J by 0 bases, and 12 bases separated the two germline ends. The CDR3 is 16 residues long. The chain's CDR3 is CASSPLGPRSYNEQFF. The CDR3, as DNA: TGTGCCAGCTCACCCTTGGGCCCCCGCTCCTACAATGAGCAGTTCTTC.

The chain links TRBV4-1 to TRBJ2-7, with TRBD2 identical over 7 bases. This CDR3 comprises 17 residues. Per the germline V gene, CDR1 is MGHRA and CDR2 is YSYEKL. V shed 5 bases, J shed 7 bases, and the junction held 20 bases outside the gene matches. The CDR3 is CASSYSRNMRLAGEQYF. For the CDR3, the DNA is TGCGCCAGCAGCTACTCCAGAAATATGAGACTAGCAGGAGAGCAGTACTTC.

The chain recombines TRBV28 with TRBJ2-7; no clear D gene. CDR1 and CDR2 from the germline V gene are MDHEN and SYDVKM. V was cut by 5 bases and J by 3 bases, with 20 bases left in between. The CDR3 length is 16 residues. CDR3 bases: TGTGCCAGCAGTGTCGGGTCGACGGGCGCTTACTACGAGCAGTACTTC. As protein: CASSVGSTGAYYEQYF.

This clonotype was detected only a few times. This chain links TRBV4-1 with TRBJ2-7; D is undetermined. Germline lookup yields CDR1 MGHRA and CDR2 YSYEKL. The CDR3 is 15 residues long. Trimming removed 4 bases at V and 3 bases at J, with 16 bases between. CDR3 sequence (DNA): TGCGCCAGCAGCCCGAGGCCGGGCAGGCGCTACGAGCAGTACTTC. Its protein product is CASSPRPGRRYEQYF.

V and J are TRBV6-1 and TRBJ2-5, with 7 bases identical to TRBD1. The CDR3 has 14 residues. V was pared by 6 bases and J by 3 bases, with 7 bases of the junction left unmatched. Germline V gives CDR1 MNHNS, CDR2 SASEGT. CDR3 region: CASSPLGTEETQYF. The CDR3 DNA sequence: TGTGCCAGCAGCCCCCTTGGGACAGAAGAGACCCAGTACTTC.

V gene TRBV20-1 combines with J gene TRBJ2-1, with 8 bases identical to TRBD2. The length of the CDR3 is 14 residues. CDR1 is DFQATT, CDR2 SNEGSKA, per germline (reference sequence). Unmatched junction bases numbered 6, after V lost 1 base and J lost 7 bases. CDR3 coding DNA: TGCAGTGCTAGAGTTGCCGGGAGGGCAAATGAGCAGTTCTTC. Its translation is CSARVAGRANEQFF.

The genes are TRBV12-3 or TRBV12-4 and TRBJ1-4; 9 positions agree with TRBD1. Trimming removed 1 base from V and 3 bases from J; junction bases left unmatched: 9. The CDR3 length is 18 residues. For the CDR3, the DNA is TGTGCCAGCAGTTTAGGACTACTCCGGGACAGGGCTAATGAAAAACTGTTTTTT. It yields the protein CASSLGLLRDRANEKLFF.

In this sample, this clonotype turned up a few times. The chain carries TRBV3-1 and TRBJ2-7; TRBD2 matches 7 bases. Germline CDR1 LGHDT, CDR2 YNNKEL (reference sequence). Trimming cost V 0 bases and J 3 bases; bases outside gene matches: 8. The CDR3 is made up of 16 amino acids. CDR3 DNA sequence: TGTGCCAGCAGCCAAGATGGGGCTAGCGGCTTCTACGAGCAGTACTTC. This translates into CASSQDGASGFYEQYF.